Following are 18 T cell receptor beta chains from one sample sequenced in a study of resident and recirculating memory T cells in vitiligo. Libraries were prepared by immunoSEQ multiplex PCR; TCRdb keeps only in-frame clonotypes and omits some of them. The table records 40,000 to 50,000 clones, about 93% of them present only once. Sequencing was done on a sample of blood. The origin of the receptors is a male donor with vitiligo.

The genes are TRBV6-5 and TRBJ1-1; 7 bases fit TRBD1. The V segment lost 5 bases and the J segment 0 bases; nucleotides outside the gene matches: 0. This CDR3 has 13 amino acids. The germline gives CDR1 MNHEY, CDR2 SVGAGI. CDR3 bases: TGTGCCAGCAGTGGGACAGTGAACACTGAAGCTTTCTTT. It encodes CASSGTVNTEAFF.

The CDR3 DNA reads as TGTGCCAGCAGTCCCCGGGGAGGGAGGCAGCCCCAGCATTTT. The encoded protein is CASSPRGGRQPQHF. The rearrangement uses TRBV6-5 and TRBJ1-5; no clear D gene. There are 14 residues in the CDR3. The V gene lost 5 bases and the J gene lost 7 bases, with 15 bases spanning the gap. Germline CDR1 is MNHEY and CDR2 is SVGAGI.

The chain has TRBV12-5 and TRBJ2-6; no clear D. Trimming took 1 base from V and 13 from J, leaving 8 bases between them. There are 12 residues in the CDR3. The V gene's germline CDR1 is LGHNT and CDR2 FRNRAP. CDR3: CASGLGVLVLTF. The CDR3 coding sequence is TGTGCTAGTGGTTTGGGCGTCTTGGTCCTGACTTTC.

This chain joins TRBV19 and TRBJ1-5, with no clear D. Deletions cut 5 bases from V and 2 bases from J, with 13 bases between. The CDR3 spans 15 residues. Germline V gene lookup returns CDR1 LNHDA and CDR2 SQIVND (reference sequence). The CDR3 nucleotides are TGTGCCAGTAGTCTCGGGGTACGGGGCAATCAGCCCCAGCATTTT. It codes for CASSLGVRGNQPQHF.

V usage is TRBV7-2 and J usage is TRBJ2-3, with 7 bases matching TRBD1. Germline CDR1 and CDR2: SGHTA and FQGNSA. The trim removed 1 base at V and 5 bases at J, leaving 3 bases unmatched. The CDR3 covers 14 residues. The CDR3 DNA reads as TGTGCCAGCAGCTTAGGGGACAGTAGAGATACGCAGTATTTT. As protein: CASSLGDSRDTQYF.

This rearrangement joins TRBV7-9 to TRBJ2-7; 7 nucleotides line up with TRBD1. The CDR3 spans 13 residues. Unmatched junction bases numbered 3, after V lost 5 bases and J lost 2 bases. Germline lookup yields CDR1 SEHNR and CDR2 FQNEAQ (reference sequence). CDR3 in DNA: TGTGCCAGCAGCGTTACAGGGGCCTACGAGCAGTACTTC. It yields the protein CASSVTGAYEQYF.

CDR3 DNA: TGTGCCTGGAACAGAGACAGCCTTAATCAGCCCCAGCATTTT. This encodes CAWNRDSLNQPQHF. J is TRBJ1-5 and V is TRBV30; possible D gene TRBD1, 5 bases. Trimming shortened V by 4 bases and J by 4 bases, and 14 bases separated the two germline ends. From germline, CDR1 is GTSNPN and CDR2 SVGIG (reference sequence). The CDR3 spans 14 residues.

This clone was counted a single time. The rearrangement links TRBV4-2 to TRBJ2-3; 8 bases align to TRBD1. Looked up from germline, CDR1 is LGHNA and CDR2 is YNFKEQ. CDR3 size: 17 residues. V was pared by 2 bases and J by 0 bases, with 7 bases of the junction left unmatched. CDR3 coding DNA: TGTGCCAGCAGCCAAACTATGACAGGGGCCAGCACAGATACGCAGTATTTT. Encoded protein: CASSQTMTGASTDTQYF.

In this sample, this clone turned up once. DNA of the CDR3: TGTGCCAGCAGCTTAGATGGGCCTAGCACAGATACGCAGTATTTT. It is translated as CASSLDGPSTDTQYF. The chain is built from TRBV11-2 and TRBJ2-3; D is unresolved. The V end was cut by 0 bases, the J end by 0 bases, with 7 bases between. Germline lookup yields CDR1 SGHAT and CDR2 FQNNGV. The CDR3 totals 15 residues.

The chain uses TRBV5-4 and TRBJ1-1; 8 positions agree with TRBD1. V dropped 4 bases and J dropped 1; count of bases not matched to a gene: 3. The CDR3 is 14 amino acids. The V gene's germline CDR1 is SGHNT and CDR2 YYREEE (reference sequence). CDR3 bases: TGTGCCAGCAGCGCCGGGACAGGGAACACTGAAGCTTTCTTT. It encodes CASSAGTGNTEAFF.

The V gene is TRBV19, the J gene TRBJ2-1; 8 bases match TRBD2. Looked up from germline, CDR1 is LNHDA and CDR2 is SQIVND (reference sequence). V was pared by 1 base and J by 9 bases, with 5 bases of the junction left unmatched. CDR3 length equals 14 residues. Here the CDR3 DNA reads TGTGCCAGTAGTATAGCGGGGGGGCTGAGTGAGCAGTTCTTC. Protein sequence: CASSIAGGLSEQFF.

This clone has a handful of counts. The chain joins TRBV30 to TRBJ1-1; D ambiguous. V was pared by 2 bases and J by 3 bases, with 13 bases between. The CDR3 consists of 14 residues. Germline lookup yields CDR1 GTSNPN and CDR2 SVGIG (reference sequence). The CDR3 is CAWSPLVGDTEAFF. The CDR3, as DNA: TGTGCCTGGAGTCCCCTCGTCGGGGACACTGAAGCTTTCTTT.

The chain combines TRBV7-8 with TRBJ1-1; a weak D match, TRBD1 (5 bases). With 1 base removed from V and 3 bases from J, the gap between germline ends came to 12 bases. The CDR3 is 15 residues long. Per the germline V gene, CDR1 is SGHVS and CDR2 is FQNEAQ. The CDR3 spells CASSLVSRGYTEAFF. CDR3 in DNA: TGTGCCAGCAGCTTAGTCTCTCGGGGGTACACTGAAGCTTTCTTT.

The chain carries TRBV20-1 and TRBJ2-7, with a weak D call TRBD1 (5 bases). Germline CDR1 and CDR2: DFQATT and SNEGSKA (reference sequence). With 5 bases removed from V and 5 bases from J, the gap between germline ends came to 10 bases. The CDR3 has 11 residues. CDR3 protein: CSAVWGNEQYF. CDR3 nucleotide sequence: TGCAGTGCTGTTTGGGGCAACGAGCAGTACTTC.

CDR3 coding DNA: TGCGCCAGCAGCCAAGTACCCAGCGGGGGGACAAACACCGGGGAGCTGTTTTTT. Amino acids: CASSQVPSGGTNTGELFF. This chain connects TRBV4-1 to TRBJ2-2, with 9 bases matching TRBD2. This CDR3 is built from 18 residues. Trimming took 1 base from V and 2 from J; bases not matched to a gene: 8. CDR1 is MGHRA, CDR2 YSYEKL, per germline.

In its sample, this clone ranks as medium-sized. The chain is built from TRBV7-3 and TRBJ2-7, with D perhaps matching TRBD2 (6 bases). The CDR3 loop spans 15 amino acids. V was clipped by 2 bases and J by 4 bases, with 15 bases between them. Germline CDR1 reads SGHTA; CDR2 reads FQGTGA. The CDR3 nucleotides read TGTGCCAGCAGCTTAGGAGGGATGGGATCTTACGAGCAGTACTTC. Amino acid sequence: CASSLGGMGSYEQYF.

The genes are TRBV4-1 and TRBJ1-1; no firm D call. This CDR3 spans 13 amino acids. Germline V gives CDR1 MGHRA, CDR2 YSYEKL. V lost 0 bases and J lost 7, with 9 bases in between. The CDR3 protein is CASSQDSEVEAFF. CDR3 nucleotides: TGCGCCAGCAGCCAAGATTCTGAGGTTGAAGCTTTCTTT.

This chain links TRBV4-3 with TRBJ1-4; TRBD1 is a possible D gene (5 bases). CDR1 LGHNA and CDR2 YSLEER come from the germline V gene. V was trimmed by 0 bases and J by 7 bases, leaving 12 bases between them. CDR3 length: 15 amino acids. DNA for the CDR3: TGCGCCAGCAGCCAAGATGGCCAGGGCGGTGAAAAACTGTTTTTT. Its protein is CASSQDGQGGEKLFF.